These T cell receptor beta chains were read from a single sample in a study of T cell responses to AZD1222 COVID-19 vaccine. TCRdb keeps only in-frame clones here, not all; method: immunoSEQ multiplex PCR. Altogether approximately 130,000 clones are present, 70% to 85% being singletons, with the ten largest covering around 27%. The sample consisted of peripheral blood, taken 28 days after the second AZD1222 dose. Every receptor here comes from an adult who received the AZD1222 COVID-19 vaccine. The CDR3 runs from the conserved cysteine through the conserved F or W. Fields, in order: V gene, D gene, J gene, clone size, CDR3 protein, CDR3 DNA. The D gene is left open where the match is weak. Size values are once, few and many counts, or a class for expanded clones, and some rows have none.

v_call: TRBV7-2
d_call: TRBD1
j_call: TRBJ1-5
clone_size: NA
cdr3_aa: CASSRTGLDNQPQHF
cdr3_nt: TGTGCCAGCAGCCGGACAGGGTTGGATAATCAGCCCCAGCATTTT

v_call: TRBV27
d_call: NA
j_call: TRBJ2-1
clone_size: NA
cdr3_aa: CASSSIQEIFNEQFF
cdr3_nt: TGTGCCAGCAGCTCTATACAGGAGATTTTCAATGAGCAGTTCTTC

v_call: TRBV9
d_call: NA
j_call: TRBJ1-1
clone_size: NA
cdr3_aa: CASSVDSGRNTEAFF
cdr3_nt: TGTGCCAGCAGCGTAGACTCCGGGCGGAACACTGAAGCTTTCTTT

v_call: TRBV24-1
d_call: NA
j_call: TRBJ1-1
clone_size: NA
cdr3_aa: CATSETRRGRTEAFF
cdr3_nt: TGTGCCACCAGTGAGACCAGGCGGGGTCGCACTGAAGCTTTCTTT

v_call: TRBV28
d_call: NA
j_call: TRBJ1-2
clone_size: NA
cdr3_aa: CASSLSGYGYTF
cdr3_nt: TGTGCCAGCAGTTTATCGGGGTATGGCTACACCTTC

v_call: TRBV7-2
d_call: NA
j_call: TRBJ1-5
clone_size: once
cdr3_aa: CASSVDGYQPQHF
cdr3_nt: TGTGCCAGCAGCGTCGACGGATATCAGCCCCAGCATTTT

v_call: TRBV5-6
d_call: TRBD2
j_call: TRBJ2-2
clone_size: few
cdr3_aa: CASSLDSAGAGELFF
cdr3_nt: TGTGCCAGCAGCTTGGATTCAGCGGGGGCCGGGGAGCTGTTTTTT

v_call: TRBV6-5
d_call: NA
j_call: TRBJ2-5
clone_size: NA
cdr3_aa: CASSYPADWKIETQYF
cdr3_nt: TGTGCCAGCAGTTACCCAGCGGACTGGAAAATCGAGACCCAGTACTTC

v_call: TRBV5-1
d_call: NA
j_call: TRBJ2-5
clone_size: NA
cdr3_aa: CASSGGHGETQYF
cdr3_nt: TGCGCCAGCAGCGGAGGGCATGGAGAGACCCAGTACTTC

v_call: TRBV28
d_call: TRBD1
j_call: TRBJ2-7
clone_size: once
cdr3_aa: CASSETGPKTYEQYF
cdr3_nt: TGTGCCAGCAGCGAGACAGGGCCCAAAACCTACGAGCAGTACTTC

v_call: TRBV7-8
d_call: TRBD1
j_call: TRBJ1-3
clone_size: NA
cdr3_aa: CASSSRDRVSGNTIYF
cdr3_nt: TGTGCCAGCAGCTCCCGGGACAGGGTCTCTGGAAACACCATATATTTT

v_call: TRBV7-2
d_call: NA
j_call: TRBJ1-4
clone_size: once
cdr3_aa: CASSRTATNEKLFF
cdr3_nt: TGTGCCAGCAGCCGGACAGCAACTAATGAAAAACTGTTTTTT

v_call: TRBV6-5
d_call: TRBD2
j_call: TRBJ2-1
clone_size: NA
cdr3_aa: CATISLAGGPNEQFF
cdr3_nt: TGTGCCACCATCTCTCTAGCGGGGGGACCAAATGAGCAGTTCTTC

v_call: TRBV10-3
d_call: NA
j_call: TRBJ1-1
clone_size: NA
cdr3_aa: CAISAIAKSINTEAFF
cdr3_nt: TGTGCCATCAGTGCGATAGCGAAATCCATTAACACTGAAGCTTTCTTT

v_call: TRBV19
d_call: NA
j_call: TRBJ2-7
clone_size: NA
cdr3_aa: CASSRGAYEQYF
cdr3_nt: TGTGCCAGTAGTCGTGGAGCGTACGAGCAGTACTTC

v_call: TRBV30
d_call: NA
j_call: TRBJ1-2
clone_size: NA
cdr3_aa: CAWSVNRVGYTF
cdr3_nt: TGTGCCTGGAGTGTAAACAGGGTAGGCTACACCTTC

v_call: TRBV5-8
d_call: NA
j_call: TRBJ2-7
clone_size: NA
cdr3_aa: CASSLLLSYEQYF
cdr3_nt: TGTGCCAGCAGCTTGCTCCTCTCCTACGAGCAGTACTTC

v_call: TRBV15
d_call: TRBD1
j_call: TRBJ1-5
clone_size: NA
cdr3_aa: CATSRQGAGGYQPQHF
cdr3_nt: TGTGCCACCAGCAGACAGGGGGCTGGAGGTTATCAGCCCCAGCATTTT

v_call: TRBV19
d_call: NA
j_call: TRBJ1-1
clone_size: NA
cdr3_aa: CASSINGMNTEAFF
cdr3_nt: TGTGCCAGTAGTATTAACGGGATGAACACTGAAGCTTTCTTT

v_call: TRBV5-4
d_call: NA
j_call: TRBJ1-1
clone_size: NA
cdr3_aa: CASSAARGWGTEAFF
cdr3_nt: TGTGCCAGCAGCGCCGCCCGGGGGTGGGGGACTGAAGCTTTCTTT

v_call: TRBV14
d_call: NA
j_call: TRBJ1-4
clone_size: NA
cdr3_aa: CASSQMTAFATNEKLFF
cdr3_nt: TGTGCCAGCAGCCAAATGACAGCATTTGCAACTAATGAAAAACTGTTTTTT

v_call: TRBV9
d_call: TRBD1
j_call: TRBJ1-3
clone_size: NA
cdr3_aa: CASSVGDRRNSGNTIYF
cdr3_nt: TGTGCCAGCAGCGTAGGGGACAGAAGAAACTCTGGAAACACCATATATTTT

v_call: TRBV19
d_call: NA
j_call: TRBJ1-4
clone_size: NA
cdr3_aa: CASSRTASNEKLFF
cdr3_nt: TGTGCCAGTAGCAGGACAGCCAGTAATGAAAAACTGTTTTTT

v_call: TRBV2
d_call: NA
j_call: TRBJ2-3
clone_size: NA
cdr3_aa: CASSVTGTKSTDTQYF
cdr3_nt: TGTGCCAGCAGTGTTACCGGGACAAAAAGCACAGATACGCAGTATTTT

v_call: TRBV7-7
d_call: NA
j_call: TRBJ2-5
clone_size: NA
cdr3_aa: CASSLTGNFETQYF
cdr3_nt: TGTGCTAGCAGCTTAACGGGGAACTTTGAGACCCAGTACTTC

v_call: TRBV2
d_call: NA
j_call: TRBJ1-1
clone_size: NA
cdr3_aa: CASSEARMNTEAFF
cdr3_nt: TGTGCCAGCAGTGAAGCAAGGATGAACACTGAAGCTTTCTTT

v_call: TRBV10-3
d_call: NA
j_call: TRBJ1-4
clone_size: NA
cdr3_aa: CAIRTGEKLFF
cdr3_nt: TGTGCCATCAGAACTGGGGAAAAACTGTTTTTT

v_call: TRBV10-1
d_call: TRBD1
j_call: TRBJ2-7
clone_size: NA
cdr3_aa: CASSGQGASREQYF
cdr3_nt: TGCGCCAGCAGTGGACAGGGGGCGTCTCGCGAGCAGTACTTC

v_call: TRBV7-8
d_call: NA
j_call: TRBJ1-6
clone_size: NA
cdr3_aa: CASSLVAGADNSPLHF
cdr3_nt: TGTGCCAGCAGCTTAGTAGCAGGGGCTGATAATTCACCCCTCCACTTT

v_call: TRBV9
d_call: TRBD1
j_call: TRBJ1-2
clone_size: NA
cdr3_aa: CASSRDSHWGYTF
cdr3_nt: TGTGCCAGCAGTAGGGACAGCCATTGGGGCTACACCTTC

v_call: TRBV9
d_call: NA
j_call: TRBJ1-4
clone_size: once
cdr3_aa: CASSVEAGTTNEKLFF
cdr3_nt: TGTGCCAGCAGCGTAGAGGCTGGTACAACTAATGAAAAACTGTTTTTT

v_call: TRBV28
d_call: NA
j_call: TRBJ2-7
clone_size: NA
cdr3_aa: CASSFPPPPYEQYF
cdr3_nt: TGTGCCAGCAGTTTTCCCCCACCTCCATACGAGCAGTACTTC

v_call: TRBV18
d_call: NA
j_call: TRBJ1-4
clone_size: once
cdr3_aa: CASSLLQATNEKLFF
cdr3_nt: TGTGCCAGCTCACTACTACAGGCAACTAATGAAAAACTGTTTTTT

v_call: TRBV18
d_call: NA
j_call: TRBJ2-1
clone_size: once
cdr3_aa: CASSQMGLQSYNEQFF
cdr3_nt: TGTGCCAGCTCACAAATGGGACTGCAATCATACAATGAGCAGTTCTTC

v_call: TRBV15
d_call: NA
j_call: TRBJ2-3
clone_size: NA
cdr3_aa: CATSRDYDYTRTDTQYF
cdr3_nt: TGTGCCACCAGCAGAGATTATGACTATACCCGCACAGATACGCAGTATTTT

v_call: TRBV13
d_call: TRBD2
j_call: TRBJ2-7
clone_size: NA
cdr3_aa: CASSARGGEQYF
cdr3_nt: TGTGCCAGCAGCGCACGGGGGGGCGAGCAGTACTTC

v_call: TRBV6-5
d_call: TRBD1
j_call: TRBJ1-5
clone_size: once
cdr3_aa: CASSPGTGSQPQHF
cdr3_nt: TGTGCCAGCAGCCCCGGGACAGGGTCTCAGCCCCAGCATTTT

v_call: TRBV29-1
d_call: NA
j_call: TRBJ1-5
clone_size: NA
cdr3_aa: CSVGTGSNQPQHF
cdr3_nt: TGCAGCGTTGGTACAGGTAGCAATCAGCCCCAGCATTTT